This entry lists 15 T cell receptor beta chains sequenced from one sample in a study of blood T cell repertoires in COVID-19. The protocol was immunoSEQ multiplex PCR, while the TCRdb copy is restricted to in-frame clones and leaves out a portion. Among approximately 460,000 clones listed, about 88% were seen once. The specimen was peripheral blood. The receptors here all came from a man aged 18-30 years with COVID-19, enrolled during active disease.

V usage is TRBV5-1 and J usage is TRBJ2-2; no definite D call. Trimming stripped 4 bases from V and 4 bases from J, with 8 bases between. The germline CDR1 and CDR2 sequences are SGHRS and YFSETQ. CDR3 length equals 13 residues. CDR3 region: CASSSIGTGELFF. CDR3 sequence (DNA): TGCGCCAGCAGCAGTATCGGCACCGGGGAGCTGTTTTTT.

The rearrangement uses TRBV5-6 and TRBJ1-2, with TRBD1 matching over 9 bases. The CDR3 loop spans 17 amino acids. Germline CDR1 SGHDT, CDR2 YYEEEE. The trim removed 2 bases at V and 1 base at J, leaving 9 bases unmatched. CDR3 in DNA: TGTGCCAGCAGCTTCTTGGGACAGGGTGGGAGTAACTATGGCTACACCTTC. Its protein is CASSFLGQGGSNYGYTF.

This rearrangement joins TRBV6-5 to TRBJ1-3; 9 bases align to TRBD1. The CDR3 has 16 residues. CDR1 MNHEY and CDR2 SVGAGI come from the germline V gene. J gave up 3 bases and V 1 base, and 4 bases lay outside the gene matches. The CDR3 DNA reads TGTGCCAGCAGTTACTTATGGACAGGGGTTGGAAACACCATATATTTT. This sequence encodes CASSYLWTGVGNTIYF.

This chain joins TRBV14 and TRBJ2-2; D is ambiguous. The germline V gene has CDR1 SGHDN and CDR2 FVKESK. There are 13 residues in the CDR3. V was clipped by 6 bases and J by 1 base, with 6 bases between them. CDR3 coding DNA: TGTGCCAGCAGGGTCGGGAACACCGGGGAGCTGTTTTTT. This gives the protein CASRVGNTGELFF. Looking up the rest from reference TRBV14 and TRBJ2-2 gives the full variable domain: EAGVTQFPSHSVIEKGQTVTLRCDPISGHDNLYWYRRVMGKEIKFLLHFVKESKQDESGMPNNRFLAERTGGTYSTLKVQPAELEDSGVYFCASRVGNTGELFFGEGSRLTVL.

This sequence joins TRBV24-1 and TRBJ1-1; no firm D call. This CDR3 comprises 14 residues. V gave up 4 bases and J gave up 1 base, with 9 bases separating them. Germline CDR1 KGHDR, CDR2 SFDVKD. CDR3 protein: CATSDRTRNTEAFF. The DNA of the CDR3 is TGTGCCACCAGTGACCGAACACGGAACACTGAAGCTTTCTTT.

The chain employs TRBV11-3 and TRBJ2-6; possible D gene TRBD2, 5 bases. CDR1 and CDR2 from the germline V gene are SGHNT and YENEEA. The germline V and J ends were trimmed by 3 bases and 4 bases, with 10 bases remaining between them. The CDR3 is 15 residues long. The CDR3 nucleotides are TGTGCCAGCAGCTTGAGAGGGCCCGGGGCCAACGTCCTGACTTTC. This codes for CASSLRGPGANVLTF.

V is TRBV7-2 and J is TRBJ1-5; D unresolved. There are 15 residues in the CDR3. Germline V CDR1 and CDR2: SGHTA, FQGNSA. V shed 7 bases and J shed 0 bases, with 13 bases lying between them. CDR3 bases: TGTGCCAGCACCTTGGGCCCCTATAGCAATCAGCCCCAGCATTTT. It translates to CASTLGPYSNQPQHF.

The gene calls are TRBV5-1 and TRBJ2-7, with 11 nucleotides matching TRBD1. The V gene's germline CDR1 is SGHRS and CDR2 YFSETQ. The CDR3 is 14 amino acids. The J segment lost 3 bases and the V segment lost 3 bases, leaving 2 bases of the junction unmatched. CDR3 residues: CASSSGTGGYEQYF. CDR3 DNA sequence: TGCGCCAGCAGCTCCGGGACAGGGGGCTACGAGCAGTACTTC.

The chain recombines TRBV19 with TRBJ1-2; unclear D gene. The V gene's germline CDR1 is LNHDA and CDR2 SQIVND (reference sequence). The V and J ends lost 7 bases and 0 bases respectively, with 15 bases between them. The CDR3 runs 15 residues. CDR3: CASTRSTGTNYGYTF. The CDR3 region has the DNA TGTGCCAGTACTCGGTCGACGGGAACTAACTATGGCTACACCTTC. Complete variable domain (other parts from reference TRBV19 and TRBJ1-2): DGGITQSPKYLFRKEGQNVTLSCEQNLNHDAMYWYRQDPGQGLRLIYYSQIVNDFQKGDIAEGYSVSREKKESFPLTVTSAQKNPTAFYLCASTRSTGTNYGYTFGSGTRLTVV.

This chain joins TRBV2 and TRBJ1-1, with 9 nucleotides matching TRBD1. Germline CDR1 SNHLY, CDR2 FYNNEI. J lost 3 bases, V lost 1 base, and 9 bases had no gene match. There are 17 residues in the CDR3. The CDR3 sequence is CASSEEGQGWFHTEAFF. The DNA of the CDR3 is TGTGCCAGCAGTGAAGAGGGACAGGGATGGTTTCACACTGAAGCTTTCTTT. Drawing the rest from reference TRBV2 and TRBJ1-1, the complete variable domain is EPEVTQTPSHQVTQMGQEVILRCVPISNHLYFYWYRQILGQKVEFLVSFYNNEISEKSEIFDDQFSVERPDGSNFTLKIRSTKLEDSAMYFCASSEEGQGWFHTEAFFGQGTRLTVV.

As DNA, the CDR3 is TGCAGTGCTACCCCGTATAACGAGCAGTACTTC. This gives the protein CSATPYNEQYF. This chain joins TRBV20-1 and TRBJ2-7; D remains unclear. Germline V CDR1 and CDR2: DFQATT, SNEGSKA (reference sequence). The CDR3 spans 11 residues. Trimming removed 4 bases from V and 5 bases from J, with 9 bases in between.

The chain combines TRBV4-1 with TRBJ2-2; 10 bases map to TRBD2. Germline V CDR1 and CDR2: MGHRA, YSYEKL. There are 15 residues in the CDR3. The V segment lost 6 bases and the J segment 7 bases; nucleotides outside the gene matches: 8. This CDR3 is CASRWLAGAGGELFF. The CDR3 region has the DNA TGCGCCAGCAGGTGGCTAGCGGGAGCGGGCGGGGAGCTGTTTTTT.

The chain has TRBV5-1 and TRBJ1-1; the D is unclear. The CDR3 extends over 15 amino acids. Per germline, CDR1 SGHRS and CDR2 YFSETQ. V was pared by 0 bases and J by 2 bases, with 11 bases between. CDR3 nucleotides: TGCGCCAGCAGCTTGGGGGCCTACAGCAACACTGAAGCTTTCTTT. This sequence encodes CASSLGAYSNTEAFF.

This chain connects TRBV6-5 to TRBJ2-7; TRBD1 matches at 10 bases. The CDR3 runs to 14 residues. V lost 7 bases to trimming and J lost 7 bases; unmatched junction nucleotides: 10. Germline CDR1 and CDR2: MNHEY and SVGAGI. CDR3 region: CASKRDRGSYEQYF. The CDR3 region has the DNA TGTGCCAGCAAACGGGACAGGGGAAGTTATGAGCAGTACTTC.

The rearrangement joins TRBV14 to TRBJ1-3, with D possibly TRBD1 on 5 matching bases. V was trimmed by 1 base and J by 3 bases, leaving 10 bases between them. The CDR3 spans 15 residues. The germline gives CDR1 SGHDN, CDR2 FVKESK. In DNA, the CDR3 is TGTGCCAGCAGCCAAGGACAGAACCGTGGAAACACCATATATTTT. Translating it yields CASSQGQNRGNTIYF.